Following are 3 T cell receptor beta chains from one sample sequenced in a study of spatial heterogeneity in lung cancer. TCRdb re-called the 5' RACE reads with MiXCR, one entry per CDR3 protein. Among around 2,500 distinct CDR3 sequences listed, roughly 5% were seen once. Time point here: sample taken at primary tumor resection. Overall study results and limits: Counts of expanded alpha and beta TCRs within tumors tracked the tumor nonsynonymous mutation count.

These receptors have no known antigen. Sequences were derived from lung tumor tissue, sampled at surgery. The origin of the receptors is a male donor with early-stage non-small cell lung cancer.

This clonotype is deemed medium-sized (0.01 to 0.1%). This beta chain turned up in a library designed for alpha chains; as an off-target read, its abundance says little. The rearrangement uses TRBV18 and TRBJ2-7; perhaps TRBD1 as D (6 bases). The CDR3 sequence is 13 residues long. Germline loops: CDR1 KGHSH, CDR2 LQKENI. V lost 2 bases and J 6 bases, leaving 11 bases between the germline ends. CDR3 in amino acids: CASSPVLGGEQYF. The CDR3 region has the DNA TGTGCCAGCTCACCAGTATTAGGGGGCGAGCAGTACTTC.

By frequency in the sample, this clonotype is large. This beta chain is off target for a library built for alpha chains, so its abundance means little. The chain combines TRBV20-1 with TRBJ2-6, with D unclear. This CDR3 is built from 13 residues. In germline, CDR1 is DFQATT, CDR2 SNEGSKA (reference sequence). Deletions cut 3 bases from V and 3 bases from J, with 6 bases between. The CDR3 here is CSARESGANVLTF. The DNA for the CDR3 is TGCAGTGCTAGGGAAAGTGGGGCCAACGTCCTGACTTTC.

This clonotype is medium-sized (0.01 to 0.1%). This beta chain is a stray sequence in a library constructed for alpha chains; its clone size is not meaningful. The CDR3 is CASSQDNPLGPTGELFF. CDR3 DNA: TGCGCCAGCAGCCAAGATAATCCCCTCGGGCCCACCGGGGAGCTGTTTTTT. The genes are TRBV4-3 and TRBJ2-2; D unresolved. Deletions cut 0 bases from V and 4 bases from J, with 15 bases between. Germline CDR1 and CDR2: LGHNA and YSLEER. The CDR3 sequence is 17 residues long.